The 25 T cell receptor beta chains below were found in one sample sequenced in a study of blood T cell repertoires in COVID-19 (dated by TCRdb to the early 2020s). The library relied on the immunoSEQ multiplex PCR assay. TCRdb stores this immuneACCESS table with in-frame sequences only. Part of the clones is absent; in the studies checked, under half of the shortfall reflects unresolved V genes, and no reason is known for the rest. Present in this sample are hundreds of thousands of clones, about 89% of which were seen just once. The ten largest account for about 1.6% of the sample. The sample comprised peripheral blood. The receptors derive from a woman between 35 and 50 years old who had recovered from COVID-19.

This chain links TRBV5-1 with TRBJ2-4, with D possibly being TRBD1 (6 bases). The CDR3 loop spans 16 amino acids. The V end was cut by 3 bases, the J end by 8 bases, with 21 bases between. CDR1 is SGHRS and CDR2 is YFSETQ in the germline V gene. CDR3 sequence reads: CASSSNPGHPGDIQYF. The CDR3 coding sequence is TGCGCCAGCAGCTCGAACCCGGGACATCCTGGGGACATTCAGTACTTC.

This clone was seen a handful of times. The chain recombines TRBV29-1 with TRBJ2-7; 7 nucleotides align to TRBD1. Germline CDR1 reads SQVTM; CDR2 reads ANQGSEA. Trimming took 7 bases from V and 0 from J; bases not matched to a gene: 3. This CDR3 has 12 amino acids. CDR3 sequence reads: CSGGQDSYEQYF. The CDR3 DNA reads as TGCAGCGGTGGACAGGACTCCTACGAGCAGTACTTC.

This chain connects TRBV2 to TRBJ1-5; maybe TRBD1 (6 bases). Germline V gene sequence: CDR1 SNHLY, CDR2 FYNNEI. Trimming shortened V by 8 bases and J by 2 bases, and 16 bases separated the two germline ends. CDR3 length equals 15 residues. CDR3 coding DNA: TGTGCCAGCCGAAAGGGGGATTCGGGCAATCAGCCCCAGCATTTT. Protein: CASRKGDSGNQPQHF.

The chain joins TRBV5-1 to TRBJ2-2, with 10 bases aligning to TRBD2. The V and J ends lost 4 bases and 4 bases, in that order; junction bases with no gene match: 4. CDR1 and CDR2 from the germline V gene are SGHRS and YFSETQ. The CDR3 spans 15 residues. This CDR3 is CASSIGLAVTGELFF. The DNA of the CDR3 is TGCGCCAGCAGCATCGGACTAGCGGTCACCGGGGAGCTGTTTTTT.

V is TRBV27 and J is TRBJ1-6; 9 bases fit TRBD1. Germline V gives CDR1 MNHEY, CDR2 SMNVEV (reference sequence). The CDR3 spans 15 residues. J lost 10 bases, V lost 5 bases, and 9 bases had no gene match. This chain's CDR3 is CASSLWTGAQSPLHF. In DNA form, the CDR3 reads TGTGCCAGCAGTCTATGGACAGGGGCGCAATCACCCCTCCACTTT.

This rearrangement joins TRBV2 to TRBJ1-1, with 8 nucleotides matching TRBD1. This CDR3 is built from 14 residues. Germline lookup yields CDR1 SNHLY and CDR2 FYNNEI. V dropped 6 bases and J dropped 5; count of bases not matched to a gene: 8. The CDR3 DNA reads as TGTGCCAGCAGGATTGACAGGGGTGAGACTGAAGCTTTCTTT. Residues: CASRIDRGETEAFF.

The gene calls are TRBV2 and TRBJ2-5, with a weak D call TRBD2 (6 bases). CDR3 length equals 14 residues. The V end was cut by 6 bases, the J end by 2 bases, with 13 bases between. From germline, CDR1 is SNHLY and CDR2 FYNNEI. The CDR3 is CASSRLVGQETQYF. In DNA form, the CDR3 reads TGTGCCAGCAGCCGACTAGTCGGACAAGAGACCCAGTACTTC.

V usage is TRBV4-1 and J usage is TRBJ2-2, with 9 positions matching TRBD1. CDR3 length: 15 amino acids. Germline V gene sequence: CDR1 MGHRA, CDR2 YSYEKL. Germline trimming cut 5 bases from V and 7 bases from J; bases unmatched to any gene: 8. CDR3 sequence reads: CASSTGQGVGGELFF. The CDR3 DNA reads as TGCGCCAGCAGCACGGGACAGGGTGTCGGCGGGGAGCTGTTTTTT.

The V gene is TRBV7-9, the J gene TRBJ1-1; D may be TRBD1 (5 bases). V lost 4 bases to trimming and J lost 1 base, with 16 bases between them. This CDR3 has 16 amino acids. The germline V gene encodes CDR1 SEHNR and CDR2 FQNEAQ (reference sequence). The CDR3 nucleotides are TGTGCCAGCAGCTATAATTGGGGCATCGCGAACACTGAAGCTTTCTTT. Amino acids: CASSYNWGIANTEAFF. Combining the CDR3 with reference TRBV7-9 and TRBJ1-1 gives the whole variable domain DTGVSQNPRHKITKRGQNVTFRCDPISEHNRLYWYRQTLGQGPEFLTYFQNEAQLEKSRLLSDRFSAERPKGSFSTLEIQRTEQGDSAMYLCASSYNWGIANTEAFFGQGTRLTVV.

The chain employs TRBV5-4 and TRBJ1-2; D possibly corresponds to TRBD1 (6 bases). The length of the CDR3 is 15 residues. With 4 bases removed from V and 6 bases from J, the gap between germline ends came to 19 bases. Germline loops: CDR1 SGHNT, CDR2 YYREEE (reference sequence). As DNA, the CDR3 is TGTGCCAGCAGCCCCCGGCGGGGGGCGCCCCATGGCTACACCTTC. Translating gives CASSPRRGAPHGYTF.

This chain connects TRBV5-1 to TRBJ2-1, with a possible D match to TRBD2 (7 bases). Trimming took off 3 bases at V and 9 bases at J, with 13 bases between the two ends. The CDR3 spans 13 residues. Germline V gene sequence: CDR1 SGHRS, CDR2 YFSETQ. DNA of the CDR3: TGCGCCAGCAGCTCCGGGGGGCCTTTTGAGCAGTTCTTC. The encoded protein is CASSSGGPFEQFF.

The chain couples TRBV2 to TRBJ1-1; possibly TRBD1 for D (5 bases). Germline V gene lookup returns CDR1 SNHLY and CDR2 FYNNEI. Between the trimmed V and J ends, which lost 2 bases and 8 bases, there was a span of 18 bases. The CDR3 has 15 residues. CDR3 DNA sequence: TGTGCCAGCAGTGAACGTCCGGGGGGAAGAAGCGAAGCTTTCTTT. This gives the protein CASSERPGGRSEAFF.

The chain joins TRBV12-3 or TRBV12-4 to TRBJ1-2; D is unclear. With 3 bases removed from V and 4 bases from J, the gap between germline ends came to 9 bases. There are 13 residues in the CDR3. CDR3 DNA sequence: TGTGCCAGCAGTTTTAGCCCCGGCTATGGCTACACCTTC. Its translation is CASSFSPGYGYTF.

The rearrangement uses TRBV5-6 and TRBJ1-4; D possibly corresponds to TRBD1 (5 bases). Germline CDR1 reads SGHDT; CDR2 reads YYEEEE. This CDR3 has 15 amino acids. V lost 0 bases and J lost 7, with 13 bases in between. The CDR3 DNA reads TGTGCCAGCAGCTTGGCGGGGGGAATAGGTGAAAAACTGTTTTTT. Translating gives CASSLAGGIGEKLFF.

The CDR3 region is CASSRDRGGETQYF. The CDR3 coding sequence is TGTGCCAGCAGCCGGGACAGGGGAGGGGAGACCCAGTACTTC. The chain couples TRBV5-4 to TRBJ2-5; 10 bases line up with TRBD1. Germline V gene lookup returns CDR1 SGHNT and CDR2 YYREEE (reference sequence). The V gene end was trimmed by 4 bases and the J gene end by 5 bases; junction bases not matched to a gene: 5. This CDR3 has 14 residues.

In nucleotides, the CDR3 is TGCGCCAGCGCGGGGACTCCACCAGATACGCAGTATTTT. Protein: CASAGTPPDTQYF. The chain joins TRBV5-1 to TRBJ2-3; tentatively, D is TRBD2 (6 bases). CDR1 and CDR2 (germline): SGHRS, YFSETQ. The CDR3 length is 13 residues. The V end lost 7 bases, the J end lost 4 bases, and 13 bases lay between the germline ends.

This clone was seen more than once but under ten times. The genes are TRBV11-2 and TRBJ1-1; the D is unclear. The length of the CDR3 is 13 residues. The V gene's germline CDR1 is SGHAT and CDR2 FQNNGV. Trimming shortened V by 3 bases and J by 3 bases, and 8 bases separated the two germline ends. For the CDR3, the DNA is TGTGCCAGCAGCTTTGTCGGGGACACTGAAGCTTTCTTT. It encodes CASSFVGDTEAFF.

The rearrangement uses TRBV2 and TRBJ1-1; D is undetermined. Trimming removed 6 bases at V and 3 bases at J, with 11 bases between. Germline loops: CDR1 SNHLY, CDR2 FYNNEI. There are 13 residues in the CDR3. DNA for the CDR3: TGTGCCAGCAGCCTAGGCCGCTACACTGAAGCTTTCTTT. This codes for CASSLGRYTEAFF.

The CDR3 region is CASSYSQGSKNTEAFF. Written as DNA, the CDR3 is TGTGCCAGTAGTTACAGTCAGGGATCAAAGAACACTGAAGCTTTCTTT. This rearrangement joins TRBV19 to TRBJ1-1; a possible D gene is TRBD1 (5 bases). The CDR3 consists of 16 residues. V lost 5 bases to trimming and J lost 1 base, with 17 bases between them. Germline assignment: CDR1 LNHDA and CDR2 SQIVND (reference sequence).

On this clone itself: One end of the junction is discordant with germline, which a read error may explain. Distinct nucleotide sequences in the sample also encode this CDR3. This sequence joins TRBV6-5 and TRBJ1-2; D is ambiguous. CDR3 length equals 13 residues. The germline gives CDR1 MNHEY, CDR2 SVGAGI. Here the CDR3 reads CASTSQAPYGYTF. The CDR3 DNA sequence: TGTGCCAGCACGTCCCAGGCCCCCTATGGCTATACCTTC.

V gene TRBV7-2 combines with J gene TRBJ2-1; D might be TRBD1 (6 bases). The CDR3 contains 15 residues. From germline, CDR1 is SGHTA and CDR2 FQGNSA. With 1 base removed from V and 2 bases from J, the gap between germline ends came to 9 bases. CDR3 in amino acids: CASSLGAGAYNEQFF. The CDR3 region has the DNA TGTGCCAGCAGCTTAGGGGCAGGGGCCTACAATGAGCAGTTCTTC.

For the CDR3, the DNA is TGTGCCATCAGCCCGGGACAGCCACTTCAAGAGACCCAGTACTTC. Encoded protein: CAISPGQPLQETQYF. The chain employs TRBV10-3 and TRBJ2-5; TRBD1 agrees at 7 bases. V lost 6 bases to trimming and J lost 2 bases; unmatched junction nucleotides: 9. The CDR3 length is 15 residues. Germline V gene data show CDR1 as ENHRY and CDR2 as SYGVKD.

The chain's CDR3 is CASSQGANTEAFF. The CDR3 nucleotides are TGTGCCAGCAGCCAGGGGGCAAACACTGAAGCTTTCTTT. V and J are TRBV3-1 (or the pseudogene TRBV3-2) and TRBJ1-1, with D possibly matching TRBD1 (6 bases). This CDR3 comprises 13 residues. Germline lookup yields CDR1 LGHDT and CDR2 YNNKEL (reference sequence). V lost 3 bases, J lost 2 bases, and 7 bases lay in between.

This chain connects TRBV4-2 to TRBJ1-3; TRBD1 matches 7 bases. The CDR3 extends over 15 amino acids. Trimming took 4 bases from V and 4 from J; bases not matched to a gene: 7. Germline lookup yields CDR1 LGHNA and CDR2 YNFKEQ. For the CDR3, the DNA is TGTGCCAGCAGCCGCAAAGACAGGGACGGAAACACCATATATTTT. Translating it yields CASSRKDRDGNTIYF.

V and J are TRBV9 and TRBJ2-5, with TRBD2 identical over 10 bases. The CDR3 has 16 residues. The J segment lost 2 bases and the V segment lost 4 bases, leaving 8 bases of the junction unmatched. Germline CDR1 SGDLS, CDR2 YYNGEE. CDR3 in DNA: TGTGCCAGCAGCTCCGGGGTAGCGGGGGGTCAAGAGACCCAGTACTTC. This gives the protein CASSSGVAGGQETQYF. The variable domain in full, completed from reference TRBV9 and TRBJ2-5, reads DSGVTQTPKHLITATGQRVTLRCSPRSGDLSVYWYQQSLDQGLQFLIQYYNGEERAKGNILERFSAQQFPDLHSELNLSSLELGDSALYFCASSSGVAGGQETQYFGPGTRLLVL.